A single sample gave rise to the 8 T cell receptor beta chains below, sequenced in a study of glioma-infiltrating T cells. Using RNA template, CDR3s of TCR alpha and beta were amplified with iRepertoire arm-PCR. MiXCR, applied by TCRdb to the multiplex PCR reads, yields one record per CDR3 protein. The table shows 90,000 or so distinct CDR3 sequences, with roughly 40% occurring only once. Sequenced material: glioma tissue, nonneoplastic brain tissue, or PBMCs (not recorded which). These receptors were collected from a human donor with low-grade glioma or glioblastoma, undergoing nonglioma brain surgery, or in good health (not recorded which).

The genes are TRBV6-1 and TRBJ2-7; TRBD1 matches 10 bases. The ends lost 5 bases at V and 5 bases at J; junction bases unmatched: 12. This CDR3 is built from 16 residues. Germline CDR1 is MNHNS and CDR2 is SASEGT. This CDR3 is CASSKGQGVQGHEQYF. The CDR3 nucleotides read TGTGCCAGCAGTAAAGGACAGGGGGTACAGGGCCACGAGCAGTACTTC.

This clonotype was detected many times. V gene TRBV28 combines with J gene TRBJ1-2; 7 nucleotides match TRBD1. This CDR3 is 15 amino acids long. Germline lookup yields CDR1 MDHEN and CDR2 SYDVKM. Germline trimming cut 7 bases from V and 4 bases from J; bases unmatched to any gene: 12. CDR3 in amino acids: CASNPRDRVVYGYTF. The CDR3 bases are TGTGCCAGCAACCCCCGTGACAGGGTGGTCTATGGCTACACCTTC.

This clonotype appeared many times. This chain uses TRBV20-1 with TRBJ2-1; no definite D call. Trimming left V 2 bases short and J 7 bases short, with 3 bases between. CDR1 DFQATT and CDR2 SNEGSKA come from the germline V gene (reference sequence). The CDR3 sequence is 10 residues long. The chain's CDR3 is CSARRNEQFF. The CDR3 nucleotides read TGCAGTGCTAGAAGGAATGAGCAGTTCTTC.

In regard to this clonotype: Since a much larger clone is just one base distant, this may be a read error. The chain combines TRBV14 with TRBJ1-1, with D perhaps matching TRBD1 (5 bases). This CDR3 is 18 amino acids long. Germline lookup yields CDR1 SGHDN and CDR2 FVKESK. CDR3 coding DNA: TGTGCCAGCAGACAAGGGGAAAGACAGATAGGGATGAACACTGAAGCTTTCTTT. Protein: CASRQGERQIGMNTEAFF.

Concerning this clonotype: A read error may explain this, as a much larger clone is one base away. This chain joins TRBV12-3 or TRBV12-4 and TRBJ2-2; tentatively, D is TRBD2 (5 bases). This CDR3 has 15 amino acids. CDR3 in DNA: TGTGCCAGCAGCCTAAGGCGAAATAGTCCCGGGGAGCTGTCTTTT. Amino acid sequence: CASSLRRNSPGELSF.

This clonotype was picked up many times. This chain joins TRBV19 and TRBJ2-1; 12 bases line up with TRBD2. The V and J ends lost 3 bases and 2 bases, in that order; junction bases with no gene match: 5. Germline CDR1 is LNHDA and CDR2 is SQIVND (reference sequence). The CDR3 loop spans 17 amino acids. The CDR3 region has the DNA TGTGCCAGTAGTATTCCCACTAGCGGGGGGCCCTACAATGAGCAGTTCTTC. It is translated as CASSIPTSGGPYNEQFF.

Notes on this clonotype: A read error may account for a junction end that differs from germline. The chain uses TRBV20-1 and TRBJ2-2; 8 bases align to TRBD2. Germline V CDR1 and CDR2: DFQATT, SNEGSKA (reference sequence). The CDR3 length is 15 residues. CDR3 loop: CSDRKAGDDTGEMFF. As DNA, the CDR3 is TGCAGTGATAGGAAAGCGGGAGACGATACCGGGGAGATGTTTTTT.

This clonotype was picked up many times. This chain joins TRBV7-9 and TRBJ2-7; 10 bases are shared with TRBD2. V dropped 1 base and J dropped 3; count of bases not matched to a gene: 3. The CDR3 length is 15 residues. The germline gives CDR1 SEHNR, CDR2 FQNEAQ (reference sequence). In DNA, the CDR3 is TGTGCCAGCAGCTTAGAGTCTAGCGGGAGCTACGAGCAGTACTTC. This codes for CASSLESSGSYEQYF.